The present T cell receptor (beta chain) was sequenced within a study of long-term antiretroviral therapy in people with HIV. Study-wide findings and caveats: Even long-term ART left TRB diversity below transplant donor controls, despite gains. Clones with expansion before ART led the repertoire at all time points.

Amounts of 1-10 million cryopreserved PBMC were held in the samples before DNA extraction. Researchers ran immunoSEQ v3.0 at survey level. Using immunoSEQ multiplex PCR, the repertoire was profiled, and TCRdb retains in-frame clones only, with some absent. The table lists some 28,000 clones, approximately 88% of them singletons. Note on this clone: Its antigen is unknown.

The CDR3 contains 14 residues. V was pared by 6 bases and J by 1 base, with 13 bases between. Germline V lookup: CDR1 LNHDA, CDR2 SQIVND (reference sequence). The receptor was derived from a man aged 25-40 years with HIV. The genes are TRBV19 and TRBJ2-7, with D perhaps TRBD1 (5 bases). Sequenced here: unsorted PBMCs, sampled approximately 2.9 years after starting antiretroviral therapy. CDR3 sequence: CASRNRQSSYEQYF. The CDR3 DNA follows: TGTGCCAGTAGGAACCGACAGTCGTCCTACGAGCAGTACTTC.